This T cell receptor (beta chain) was profiled in a study of cytomegalovirus exposure and HLA in healthy donors. General study results and limits: A later analysis showed TCR association rates differing by HLA locus, peaking at DRB1 and lowest at HLA-C. Based on reports, TCR beta sequences accurately predicted HLA-A and HLA-B alleles for most subjects. Later findings reportedly placed an Asian-associated ancestry cluster below the approximately 650-donor mean for N-insertions. A few CMV-associated chains proved CMV antigen-specific in vitro.

A note on this clone: The antigen remains undetermined.

13 Jbeta primers and 60 Vbeta primers were used for the PCR. Assay used: immunoSEQ multiplex PCR; TCRdb lists only in-frame clones, some missing. The repertoire holds 160,000 or so clones, roughly 83% seen once, with more than 0.85% in the top ten. Germline loops: CDR1 LNHDA, CDR2 SQIVND (reference sequence). V lost 5 bases to trimming and J lost 0 bases, with 17 bases between them. There are 17 residues in the CDR3. What was sequenced was PBMCs. This TCR came from a man aged 25-40 years in good health and CMV-seronegative. The chain links TRBV19 to TRBJ1-5, with TRBD1 as a possible D gene (6 bases). The CDR3 reads CASSRQDMIYSNQPQHF. Here the CDR3 DNA reads TGTGCCAGTAGTCGACAGGATATGATATATAGCAATCAGCCCCAGCATTTT. Complete variable domain (other parts from reference TRBV19 and TRBJ1-5): DGGITQSPKYLFRKEGQNVTLSCEQNLNHDAMYWYRQDPGQGLRLIYYSQIVNDFQKGDIAEGYSVSREKKESFPLTVTSAQKNPTAFYLCASSRQDMIYSNQPQHFGDGTRLSIL.